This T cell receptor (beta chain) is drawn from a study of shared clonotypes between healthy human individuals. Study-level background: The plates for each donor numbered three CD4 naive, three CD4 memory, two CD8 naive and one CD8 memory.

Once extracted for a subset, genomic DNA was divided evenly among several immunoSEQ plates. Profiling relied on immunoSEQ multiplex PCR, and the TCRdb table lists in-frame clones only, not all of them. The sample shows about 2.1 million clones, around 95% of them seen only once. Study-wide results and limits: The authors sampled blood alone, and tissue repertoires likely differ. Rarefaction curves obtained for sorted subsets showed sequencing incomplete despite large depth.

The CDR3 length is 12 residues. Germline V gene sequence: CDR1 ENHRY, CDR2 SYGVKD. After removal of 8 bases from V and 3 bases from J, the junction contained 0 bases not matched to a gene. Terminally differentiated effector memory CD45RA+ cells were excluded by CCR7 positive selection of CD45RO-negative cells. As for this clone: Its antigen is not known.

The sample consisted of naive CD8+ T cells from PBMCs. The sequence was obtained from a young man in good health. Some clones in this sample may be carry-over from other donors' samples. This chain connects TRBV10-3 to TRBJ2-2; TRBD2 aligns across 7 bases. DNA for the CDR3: TGTGCCATCGGGGGGGACACCGGGGAGCTGTTTTTT. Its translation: CAIGGDTGELFF.